This T cell receptor beta chain derives from a study of blood T cell repertoires in COVID-19. Assay: immunoSEQ multiplex PCR; the TCRdb copy retains only in-frame clones and omits some. The sample yields about 160,000 clones, over 70% seen once. V was shortened by 5 bases and J by 2 bases, with 4 bases between the two germline ends. The CDR3 is 12 amino acids. Germline loops: CDR1 SNHLY, CDR2 FYNNEI. The clonotype was recovered from an elderly woman with active or convalescent COVID-19. The J gene is TRBJ1-3, the V gene TRBV2; D is ambiguous. Sequencing was done on a sample of peripheral blood. The CDR3 bases are TGTGCCAGCAGTCCCGCTGGAAACACCATATATTTT. It specifies CASSPAGNTIYF.